The subject of this entry is one TCR beta chain. Its specificity is unknown. Naive cells were sorted as CD45RO-, CCR7+, CD27+ and CD95-. UMI labels and 5' RACE were used to prepare the TRB cDNA libraries. TCRdb processed the 5' RACE reads again and assigns one entry to each CDR3 protein, with no DNA. The ten most abundant clones cover under 2% of a sample with 35,000 to 45,000 distinct CDR3 sequences. This entry belongs to a study of CXCR3-negative and CXCR3-positive naive CD8 T cells. Study-level findings and limits: Both naive subsets showed comparably high diversity, and memory CD8+ cells showed much lower diversity. Naive subsets did not differ in surface CD5, and the authors estimated TCR strength using properties of the TRB CDR3.

The clonotype comes from a human donor in good health. Some clones in this sample may be carry-over from other donors' samples. Sequencing input: naive CXCR3- CD8+ T cells from blood. Subset in this sample: CD45RO-CCR7+CD27+CD95- naive CD8+ T cells lacking CXCR3 (TNR3-).

The chain's CDR3 is CASTQEASGYTF. V gene TRBV6-2 or TRBV6-3 combines with J gene TRBJ1-2. Looked up from germline, CDR1 is MNHEY and CDR2 is SVGEGT. There are 12 residues in the CDR3.